This T cell receptor beta chain was recorded in a study of identical twins. The V end was cut by 4 bases, the J end by 6 bases, with 15 bases between. This CDR3 has 14 amino acids. General study findings and limits: Insertions were reduced in abundant cord blood beta clonotypes but not in memory repertoires.

TCRdb analysed the 5' RACE reads with MiXCR anew, one entry per CDR3 protein. The table shows 690,000 or so distinct CDR3 sequences, with around 8.3% occurring only once. On this clonotype itself: Its antigen is as yet unknown.

The same specimen was also included in a second study, on yellow fever vaccine responses in identical twins.

The chain couples TRBV12-3 or TRBV12-4 to TRBJ1-1; possible D gene TRBD1, 5 bases. The sequence derives from a woman aged 18-29 years in good health. Input material: PBMCs. The CDR3 DNA follows: TGTGCCAGCAGTTCCAGGGTTGGGATCGCTGAAGCTTTCTTT. Translation: CASSSRVGIAEAFF.